This TCR beta chain appears in the sequencing data of a study of blood T cell repertoires in COVID-19. Study-wide background: COVID-19 samples, acute and convalescent, were from the United States, Italy and Spain. From T cells, B-cell-depleted T cells, or PBMCs came the material, which was cDNA or gDNA.

Method: immunoSEQ multiplex PCR; TCRdb's copy keeps in-frame clones and lacks some. The table lists 26,000 or so clones, about 71% of them singletons. CDR1 SGHDT and CDR2 YYEEEE come from the germline V gene. This CDR3 contains 15 residues. V shed 4 bases, J shed 5 bases, and the junction held 9 bases outside the gene matches. Source material: peripheral blood. This chain joins TRBV5-6 and TRBJ2-1; 7 bases align to TRBD1. The receptor comes from a man aged 55 to 69 with active or convalescent COVID-19. DNA for the CDR3: TGTGCCAGCAGCAACCGGGACAGACCTAACAATGAGCAGTTCTTC. Its translation: CASSNRDRPNNEQFF.